The T cell receptor (beta chain) described here comes from a study of T cells in Graves' hyperthyroidism and ophthalmopathy. Findings and caveats of the study: A 13 V-J model separated ophthalmopathy from stable hyperthyroidism. Blood samples included most of the expanded thyroid clonotypes exceeding 0.001.

Amplification yielded TCR beta CDR3 regions, with RNA transcripts as the source. HTBI primers drove first-round RT-PCR of the TCR CDR3. TCRdb passed the multiplex PCR reads through MiXCR, listing each CDR3 protein once. In the table there are more than 500,000 distinct CDR3 sequences, more than 45% of which are singletons. This clonotype was counted at least ten times. Its antigen is as yet unknown. Source material: peripheral blood or thyroid tissue (not recorded which). The sequence was collected from an adult woman with Graves' disease, either hyperthyroidism or ophthalmopathy (not recorded which).

CDR3 loop: CASSPTQDEQYF. CDR3 in DNA: TGTGCCAGCAGTCCGACCCAGGACGAGCAGTACTTC. The V call is TRBV2, the J call TRBJ2-7; no clear D. V was trimmed by 5 bases and J by 5 bases, leaving 10 bases between them. Germline CDR1 and CDR2: SNHLY and FYNNEI. The CDR3 is 12 residues long.